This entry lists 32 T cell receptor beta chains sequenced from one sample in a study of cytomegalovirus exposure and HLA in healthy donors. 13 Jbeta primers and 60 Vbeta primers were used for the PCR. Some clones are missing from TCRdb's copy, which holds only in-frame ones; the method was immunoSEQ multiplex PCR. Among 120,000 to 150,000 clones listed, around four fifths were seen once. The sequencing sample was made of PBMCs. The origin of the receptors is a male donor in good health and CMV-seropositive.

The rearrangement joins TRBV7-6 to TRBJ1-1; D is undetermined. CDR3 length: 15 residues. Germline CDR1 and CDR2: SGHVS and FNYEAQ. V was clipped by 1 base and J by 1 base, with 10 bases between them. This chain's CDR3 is CASSLGSGGNTEAFF. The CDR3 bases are TGTGCCAGCAGCTTAGGTAGTGGTGGGAACACTGAAGCTTTCTTT.

CDR3 sequence (DNA): TGTGCCAGCAGCGGACAGGCTGCGGATGGCTACACCTTC. Translated: CASSGQAADGYTF. The V call is TRBV9, the J call TRBJ1-2, with a possible D match to TRBD1 (6 bases). Germline values: CDR1 SGDLS, CDR2 YYNGEE. The CDR3 consists of 13 residues. V was shortened by 3 bases and J by 6 bases, with 12 bases between the two germline ends.

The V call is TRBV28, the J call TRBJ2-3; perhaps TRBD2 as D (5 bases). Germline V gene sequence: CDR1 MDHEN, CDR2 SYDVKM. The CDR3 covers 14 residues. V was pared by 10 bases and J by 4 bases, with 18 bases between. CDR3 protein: CATETRLAPDTQYF. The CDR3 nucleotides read TGTGCCACTGAAACCCGCCTAGCCCCAGATACGCAGTATTTT.

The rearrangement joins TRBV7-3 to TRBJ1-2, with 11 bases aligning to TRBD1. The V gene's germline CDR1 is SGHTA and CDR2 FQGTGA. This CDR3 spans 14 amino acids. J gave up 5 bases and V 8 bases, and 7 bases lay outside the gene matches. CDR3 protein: CASGNGDRGYGYTF. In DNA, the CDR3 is TGTGCCAGCGGGAACGGGGACAGGGGGTATGGCTACACCTTC.

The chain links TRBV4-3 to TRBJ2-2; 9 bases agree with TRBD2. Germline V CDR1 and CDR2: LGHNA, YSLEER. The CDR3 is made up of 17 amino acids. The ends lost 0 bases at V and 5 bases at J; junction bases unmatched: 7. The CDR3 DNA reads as TGCGCCAGCAGCCAAGATCTTCTAGCGGGACAGACCGGGGAGCTGTTTTTT. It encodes CASSQDLLAGQTGELFF.

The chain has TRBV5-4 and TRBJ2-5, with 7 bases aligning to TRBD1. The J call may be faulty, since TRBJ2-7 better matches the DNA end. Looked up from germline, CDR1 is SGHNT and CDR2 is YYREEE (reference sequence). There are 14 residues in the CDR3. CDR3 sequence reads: CASSFKTGSYEQYF. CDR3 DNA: TGTGCCAGCAGCTTCAAGACAGGGTCCTACGAGCAGTACTTC.

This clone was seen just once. CDR3 in amino acids: CASSGPGNRHGELFF. The CDR3 DNA is TGTGCCAGCAGCGGACCCGGGAACCGACACGGGGAGCTGTTTTTT. This sequence joins TRBV9 and TRBJ2-2; D possibly corresponds to TRBD2 (5 bases). From germline, CDR1 is SGDLS and CDR2 YYNGEE. The CDR3 runs 15 residues. Trimming removed 3 bases at V and 7 bases at J, with 16 bases between. Full variable domain (missing parts from reference TRBV9 and TRBJ2-2): DSGVTQTPKHLITATGQRVTLRCSPRSGDLSVYWYQQSLDQGLQFLIQYYNGEERAKGNILERFSAQQFPDLHSELNLSSLELGDSALYFCASSGPGNRHGELFFGEGSRLTVL.

The CDR3 here is CASTPSPGLYTF. The CDR3 DNA is TGTGCCAGCACCCCAAGTCCAGGGCTTTACACCTTC. The V and J genes are TRBV7-9 and TRBJ1-2, with D possibly matching TRBD1 (5 bases). Germline CDR1 SEHNR, CDR2 FQNEAQ (reference sequence). The CDR3 is made up of 12 amino acids. V was pared by 7 bases and J by 11 bases, with 17 bases between. The full variable domain, its missing parts supplied by reference TRBV7-9 and TRBJ1-2, is DTGVSQNPRHKITKRGQNVTFRCDPISEHNRLYWYRQTLGQGPEFLTYFQNEAQLEKSRLLSDRFSAERPKGSFSTLEIQRTEQGDSAMYLCASTPSPGLYTFGSGTRLTVV.

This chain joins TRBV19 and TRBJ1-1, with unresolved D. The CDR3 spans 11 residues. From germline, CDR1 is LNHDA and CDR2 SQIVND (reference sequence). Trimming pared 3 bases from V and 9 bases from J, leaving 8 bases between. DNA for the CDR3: TGTGCCAGTAGTATTACTGAAAAAGCTTTCTTT. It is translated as CASSITEKAFF.

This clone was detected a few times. DNA of the CDR3: TGTGCCAGCTCACGGGGGACAGGGAGGCAAGAGCAGTACTTC. Its translation is CASSRGTGRQEQYF. V is TRBV18 and J is TRBJ2-7; 9 bases are a match to TRBD1. This CDR3 has 14 amino acids. V trimming: 4 bases; J trimming: 7 bases; junction bases outside the gene matches: 8. Germline-derived CDR1 and CDR2 are KGHSH and LQKENI.

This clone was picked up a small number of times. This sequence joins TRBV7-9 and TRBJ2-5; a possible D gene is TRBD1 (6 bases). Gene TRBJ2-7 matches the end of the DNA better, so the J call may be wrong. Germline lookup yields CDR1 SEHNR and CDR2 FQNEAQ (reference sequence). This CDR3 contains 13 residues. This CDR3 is CASTRTATYEQYF. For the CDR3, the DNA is TGTGCCAGCACCAGGACAGCCACCTACGAGCAGTACTTC.

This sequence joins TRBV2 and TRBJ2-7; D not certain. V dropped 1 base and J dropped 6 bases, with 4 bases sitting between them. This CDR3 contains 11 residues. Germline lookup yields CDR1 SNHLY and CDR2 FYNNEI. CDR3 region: CASSEVLEQYF. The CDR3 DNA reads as TGTGCCAGCAGTGAAGTCCTCGAGCAGTACTTC.

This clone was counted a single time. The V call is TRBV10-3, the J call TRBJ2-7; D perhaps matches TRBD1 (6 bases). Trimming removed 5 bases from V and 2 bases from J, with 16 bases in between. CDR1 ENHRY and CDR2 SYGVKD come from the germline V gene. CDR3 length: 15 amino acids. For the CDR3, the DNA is TGTGCCATCAGTATCGACGATAGGGACACCTACGAGCAGTACTTC. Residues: CAISIDDRDTYEQYF.

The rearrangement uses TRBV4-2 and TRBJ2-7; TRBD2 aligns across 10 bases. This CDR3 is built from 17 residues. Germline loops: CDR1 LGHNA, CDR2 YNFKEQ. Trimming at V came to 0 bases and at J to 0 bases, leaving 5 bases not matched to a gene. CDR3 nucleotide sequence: TGTGCCAGCAGCCAAGAAAGCGGGGGGGTTCTCTCCTACGAGCAGTACTTC. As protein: CASSQESGGVLSYEQYF.

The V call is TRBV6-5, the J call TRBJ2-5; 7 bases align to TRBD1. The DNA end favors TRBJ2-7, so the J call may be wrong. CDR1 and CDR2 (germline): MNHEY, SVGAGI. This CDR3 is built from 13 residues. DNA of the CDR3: TGTGCCAGCAGTGTAGACAGGGTGTACGAGCAGTACTTC. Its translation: CASSVDRVYEQYF.

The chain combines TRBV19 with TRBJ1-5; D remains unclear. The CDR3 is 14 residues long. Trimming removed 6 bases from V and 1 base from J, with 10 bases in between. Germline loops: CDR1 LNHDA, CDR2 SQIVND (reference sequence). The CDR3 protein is CASRDLSSNQPQHF. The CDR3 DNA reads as TGTGCCAGTAGGGACTTGTCGAGCAATCAGCCCCAGCATTTT.

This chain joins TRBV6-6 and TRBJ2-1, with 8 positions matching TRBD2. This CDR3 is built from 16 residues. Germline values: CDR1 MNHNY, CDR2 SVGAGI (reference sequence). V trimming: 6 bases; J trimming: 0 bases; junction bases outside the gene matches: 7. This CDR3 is CASSPTSGNSYNEQFF. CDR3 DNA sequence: TGTGCCAGCAGCCCCACTAGCGGCAACTCCTACAATGAGCAGTTCTTC.

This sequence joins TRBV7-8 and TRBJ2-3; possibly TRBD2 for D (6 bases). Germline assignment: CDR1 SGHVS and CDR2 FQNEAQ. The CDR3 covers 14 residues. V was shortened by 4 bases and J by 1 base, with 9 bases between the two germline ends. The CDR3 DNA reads TGTGCCAGCAGCTCCAGGGAGGGCACAGATACGCAGTATTTT. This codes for CASSSREGTDTQYF.

The CDR3 here is CASSENYEQYF. CDR3 DNA: TGTGCCAGCAGCGAGAACTACGAGCAGTACTTC. This chain joins TRBV7-2 and TRBJ2-7, with D unresolved. V was clipped by 5 bases and J by 3 bases, with 5 bases between them. Germline V gene lookup returns CDR1 SGHTA and CDR2 FQGNSA. There are 11 residues in the CDR3.

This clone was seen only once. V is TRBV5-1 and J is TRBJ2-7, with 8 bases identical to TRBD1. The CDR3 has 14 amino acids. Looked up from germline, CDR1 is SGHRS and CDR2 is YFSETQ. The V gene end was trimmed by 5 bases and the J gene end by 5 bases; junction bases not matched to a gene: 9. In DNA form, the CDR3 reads TGCGCCAGCAGTGGAGGACAGGGCCTTAACGAGCAGTACTTC. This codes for CASSGGQGLNEQYF.

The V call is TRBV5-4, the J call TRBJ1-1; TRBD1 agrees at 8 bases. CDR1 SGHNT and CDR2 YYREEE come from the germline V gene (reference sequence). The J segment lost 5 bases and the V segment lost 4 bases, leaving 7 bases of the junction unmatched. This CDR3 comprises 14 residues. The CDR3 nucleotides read TGTGCCAGCAGCCCGACAGGGGTTGTAACTGAAGCTTTCTTT. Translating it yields CASSPTGVVTEAFF.

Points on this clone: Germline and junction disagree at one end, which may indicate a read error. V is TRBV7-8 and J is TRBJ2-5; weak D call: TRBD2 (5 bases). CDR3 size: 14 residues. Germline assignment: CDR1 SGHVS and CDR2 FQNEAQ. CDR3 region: CASTLRTGEETQYF. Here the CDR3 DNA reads TGTGCCAGCACCTTACGGACTGGGGAAGAGACCCAGTACTTC.

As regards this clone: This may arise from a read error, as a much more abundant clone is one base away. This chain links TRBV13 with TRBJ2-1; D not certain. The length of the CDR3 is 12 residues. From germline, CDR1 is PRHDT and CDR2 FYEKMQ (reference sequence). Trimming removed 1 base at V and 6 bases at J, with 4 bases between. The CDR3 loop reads CASSLAGNEQFF. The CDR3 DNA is TGTGCCAGCAGCTTAGCGGGCAATGAGCAGTTCTTC.

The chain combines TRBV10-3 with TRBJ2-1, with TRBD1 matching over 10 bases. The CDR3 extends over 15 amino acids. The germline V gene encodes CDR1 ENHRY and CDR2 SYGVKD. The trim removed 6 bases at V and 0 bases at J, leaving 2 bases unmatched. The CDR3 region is CAIRRTGGSYNEQFF. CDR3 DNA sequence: TGTGCCATCAGGCGGACAGGGGGCTCCTACAATGAGCAGTTCTTC.

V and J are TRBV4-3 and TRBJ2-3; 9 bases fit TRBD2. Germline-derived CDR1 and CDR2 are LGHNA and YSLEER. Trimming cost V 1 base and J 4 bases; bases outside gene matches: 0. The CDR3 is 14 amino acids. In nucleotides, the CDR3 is TGCGCCAGCAGCCAAGGACTAGCGGCAGATACGCAGTATTTT. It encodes CASSQGLAADTQYF.

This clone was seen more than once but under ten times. The CDR3 is CASGTNRLETQYF. CDR3 bases: TGCGCCAGCGGAACTAATCGTCTAGAGACCCAGTACTTC. The chain is built from TRBV5-1 and TRBJ2-5; no clear D. Trimming took 7 bases from V and 4 from J, leaving 14 bases between them. Per germline, CDR1 SGHRS and CDR2 YFSETQ. The CDR3 totals 13 residues.

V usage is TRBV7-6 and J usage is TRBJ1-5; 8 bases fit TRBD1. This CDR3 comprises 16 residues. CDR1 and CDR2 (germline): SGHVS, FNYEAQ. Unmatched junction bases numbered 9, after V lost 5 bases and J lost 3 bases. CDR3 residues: CASSPGTGHNNQPQHF. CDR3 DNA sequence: TGTGCCAGCAGCCCCGGGACAGGCCATAACAATCAGCCCCAGCATTTT.

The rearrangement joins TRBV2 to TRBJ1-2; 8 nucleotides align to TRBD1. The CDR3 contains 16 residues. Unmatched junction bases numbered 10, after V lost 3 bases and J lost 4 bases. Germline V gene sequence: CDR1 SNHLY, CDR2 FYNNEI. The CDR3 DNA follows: TGTGCCAGCAGTGAGGCCGGACAGGGCTGGGGCTATGGCTACACCTTC. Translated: CASSEAGQGWGYGYTF. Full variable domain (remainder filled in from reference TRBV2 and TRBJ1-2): EPEVTQTPSHQVTQMGQEVILRCVPISNHLYFYWYRQILGQKVEFLVSFYNNEISEKSEIFDDQFSVERPDGSNFTLKIRSTKLEDSAMYFCASSEAGQGWGYGYTFGSGTRLTVV.

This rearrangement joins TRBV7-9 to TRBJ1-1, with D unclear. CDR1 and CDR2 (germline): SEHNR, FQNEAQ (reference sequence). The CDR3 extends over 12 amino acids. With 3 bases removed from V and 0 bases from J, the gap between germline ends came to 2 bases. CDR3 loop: CASSFMNTEAFF. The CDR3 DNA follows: TGTGCCAGCAGCTTCATGAACACTGAAGCTTTCTTT.

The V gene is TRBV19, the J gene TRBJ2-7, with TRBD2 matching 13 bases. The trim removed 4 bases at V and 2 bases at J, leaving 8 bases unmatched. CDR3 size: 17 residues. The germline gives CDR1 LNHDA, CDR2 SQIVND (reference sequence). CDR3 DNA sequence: TGTGCCAGTAGTAAAGGGTCCGGGACTAGCGGGACCTACGAGCAGTACTTC. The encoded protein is CASSKGSGTSGTYEQYF.

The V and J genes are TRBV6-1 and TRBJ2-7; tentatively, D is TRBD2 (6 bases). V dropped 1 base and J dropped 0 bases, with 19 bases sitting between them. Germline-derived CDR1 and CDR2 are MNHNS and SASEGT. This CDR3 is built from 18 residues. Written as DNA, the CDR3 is TGTGCCAGCAGTGAAGAAGGGGAGGCCGGCTTGTACTCCTACGAGCAGTACTTC. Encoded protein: CASSEEGEAGLYSYEQYF.

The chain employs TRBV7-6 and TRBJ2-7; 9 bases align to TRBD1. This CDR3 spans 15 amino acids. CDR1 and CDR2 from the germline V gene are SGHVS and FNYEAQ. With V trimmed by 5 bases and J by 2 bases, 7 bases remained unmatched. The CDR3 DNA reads TGTGCCAGCAGCCTAACCGGGACAGGGACCTACGAGCAGTACTTC. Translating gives CASSLTGTGTYEQYF.